This TCR beta chain is from a study of CD8 T cells in Susac syndrome. Findings and caveats of the study: An acknowledgment was made by the study that its TCR sequencing and HLA analysis involved relatively few individuals.

With random hexamers, reverse transcription was performed on about 0.5 to 1 ug of RNA. A multiplex approach, immunoSEQ multiplex PCR, amplified TCR beta CDR3 across 54 Vbeta and 13 Jbeta. MiXCR was run by TCRdb on the immunoSEQ multiplex PCR reads, yielding one entry per CDR3 protein. The sample has 170,000 or so distinct CDR3 sequences; 80% to 95% are singletons. This clonotype was counted between two and nine times. The antigen remains undetermined. Trimming removed 5 bases from V and 3 bases from J, with 6 bases in between. The germline V gene has CDR1 MDHEN and CDR2 SYDVKM. This CDR3 has 12 residues.

The sequencing sample was made of CD4+ T cells from PBMCs. This sequence joins TRBV28 and TRBJ2-3, with TRBD1 as a possible D gene (5 bases). This TCR was sampled from a human donor with multiple sclerosis. Written as DNA, the CDR3 is TGTGCCAGCAGTCAGGGTACAGATACGCAGTATTTT. Residues: CASSQGTDTQYF. Filled out from reference TRBV28 and TRBJ2-3, the complete variable domain reads DVKVTQSSRYLVKRTGEKVFLECVQDMDHENMFWYRQDPGLGLRLIYFSYDVKMKEKGDIPEGYSVSREKKERFSLILESASTNQTSMYLCASSQGTDTQYFGPGTRLTVL.